These 27 T cell receptor beta chains were sequenced from one sample in a study of shared T cell receptors in the human thymus (dated by TCRdb to the early 2020s). Preparation of the library involved the immunoSEQ multiplex PCR assay. What TCRdb holds here is the immuneACCESS table cut down to in-frame rearrangements. Part of the clones is not present; checked against another copy, under half of the missing clones reflect an unresolved V gene, and the others are unexplained. Counted in this sample were just under 550,000 clones; around three quarters of them appeared once. In total, the top ten clones hold more than 0.01% of the sample. This sample also belongs to another study, concerning human thymus T cells.

The sample was thymocytes. These receptor sequences come from a boy under three years old with a congenital heart defect. Donor details come from another sample of the same person, matched by shared clones.

The chain couples TRBV2 to TRBJ1-2; a weak D match, TRBD1 (6 bases). The CDR3 covers 14 residues. Trimming cost V 5 bases and J 8 bases, with 18 bases left between them. Germline V gene lookup returns CDR1 SNHLY and CDR2 FYNNEI. The CDR3 DNA follows: TGTGCCAGCAGTACCCGGACAGTTTCCAACGGCTACACCTTC. Amino acid sequence: CASSTRTVSNGYTF.

The chain has TRBV6-1 and TRBJ2-1, with TRBD2 matching over 9 bases. CDR1 is MNHNS, CDR2 SASEGT, per germline. CDR3 length: 20 amino acids. Trimming cost V 0 bases and J 0 bases; bases outside gene matches: 12. DNA for the CDR3: TGTGCCAGCAGTGAAGCGGGGTCTAGCGGGAACGAATCCTCCTACAATGAGCAGTTCTTC. Amino acids: CASSEAGSSGNESSYNEQFF.

The J gene is TRBJ2-1, the V gene TRBV11-2, with D perhaps TRBD2 (6 bases). Trimming took off 1 base at V and 8 bases at J, with 18 bases between the two ends. The CDR3 consists of 16 residues. Germline CDR1 is SGHAT and CDR2 is FQNNGV. CDR3 nucleotides: TGTGCCAGCAGCTTAGTGGTTTGTTGCGGGGCCCATGAGCAGTTCTTC. Translating gives CASSLVVCCGAHEQFF.

This chain uses TRBV28 with TRBJ2-4, with 14 bases matching TRBD2. V lost 5 bases, J lost 1 base, and 19 bases stayed unmatched. The CDR3 loop spans 22 amino acids. Germline loops: CDR1 MDHEN, CDR2 SYDVKM. This CDR3 reads CASSPGVMPGLAGEWAKNIQYF. The CDR3 DNA reads TGTGCCAGCAGTCCGGGGGTTATGCCGGGACTAGCGGGAGAGTGGGCCAAAAACATTCAGTACTTC.

The J gene is TRBJ2-7, the V gene TRBV9, with 9 bases lining up with TRBD2. V shed 0 bases and J 5 bases; nucleotides not matched to a gene: 12. CDR3 length: 17 amino acids. Germline V gene sequence: CDR1 SGDLS, CDR2 YYNGEE. CDR3 bases: TGTGCCAGCAGCGTAGGCCGTGCGGGAGGGCCTAGCGACGAGCAGTACTTC. Its translation is CASSVGRAGGPSDEQYF.

This chain links TRBV14 with TRBJ2-7; D not resolved. CDR3 size: 14 residues. Germline V gives CDR1 SGHDN, CDR2 FVKESK. The V end lost 2 bases, the J end lost 5 bases, and 13 bases lay between the germline ends. Here the CDR3 reads CASSQMGRGHEQYF. The CDR3 nucleotides are TGTGCCAGCAGCCAAATGGGTAGAGGCCACGAGCAGTACTTC.

V and J are TRBV15 and TRBJ2-3, with no clear D. Trimming stripped 8 bases from V and 1 base from J, with 4 bases between. CDR3 size: 11 residues. CDR1 is LNHNV, CDR2 YYDKDF, per germline (reference sequence). The CDR3 spells CATLGTDTQYF. DNA of the CDR3: TGTGCCACCCTCGGCACAGATACGCAGTATTTT.

This chain joins TRBV7-2 and TRBJ2-7, with 10 bases aligning to TRBD2. Looked up from germline, CDR1 is SGHTA and CDR2 is FQGNSA. The junction had 7 bases not matched to a gene; V was cut back by 5 bases and J by 3 bases. The CDR3 length is 15 residues. Written as DNA, the CDR3 is TGTGCCAGCAGCCCGGACCCTAGCGGGAGCTACGAGCAGTACTTC. This codes for CASSPDPSGSYEQYF.

The chain is built from TRBV19 and TRBJ1-5; D may be TRBD1 (6 bases). V was clipped by 2 bases and J by 5 bases, with 13 bases between them. CDR1 and CDR2 (germline): LNHDA, SQIVND (reference sequence). This CDR3 has 15 residues. The CDR3 sequence is CASSIRGGGDQPQHF. In DNA form, the CDR3 reads TGTGCCAGTAGTATAAGGGGAGGGGGTGATCAGCCCCAGCATTTT.

The chain recombines TRBV19 with TRBJ2-3; perhaps TRBD2 as D (6 bases). The CDR3 is 15 amino acids. Germline V CDR1 and CDR2: LNHDA, SQIVND (reference sequence). The V and J ends lost 9 bases and 2 bases respectively, with 18 bases between them. Here the CDR3 reads CASCNGTYFTDTQYF. CDR3 in DNA: TGTGCCAGCTGTAATGGGACTTATTTCACAGATACGCAGTATTTT.

This clone has only one observation. The gene calls are TRBV27 and TRBJ2-4; possible D gene TRBD1, 6 bases. CDR1 MNHEY and CDR2 SMNVEV come from the germline V gene (reference sequence). Trimming took off 0 bases at V and 3 bases at J, with 18 bases between the two ends. CDR3 length: 18 residues. The DNA of the CDR3 is TGTGCCAGCAGTTTATCGGGACATCCCTCAGGGGTCAAAAACATTCAGTACTTC. Translated: CASSLSGHPSGVKNIQYF.

The chain recombines TRBV10-1 with TRBJ1-4; no firm D call. CDR1 and CDR2 from the germline V gene are WNHNN and SYGVQD (reference sequence). The V end lost 2 bases, the J end lost 3 bases, and 4 bases lay between the germline ends. CDR3 length: 13 residues. The DNA of the CDR3 is TGCGCCAGCAGTGAGGGGCCTAATGAAAAACTGTTTTTT. It is translated as CASSEGPNEKLFF.

The chain has TRBV5-8 and TRBJ2-3, with D uncertain. Deletions cut 4 bases from V and 2 bases from J, with 11 bases between. CDR3 length: 14 residues. Germline CDR1 reads SGHTS; CDR2 reads YDEGEE. The CDR3 region is CASSTPTATDTQYF. The CDR3 bases are TGTGCCAGCAGCACCCCCACAGCCACAGATACGCAGTATTTT.

Remarks on this clone: Other DNA sequences in the sample encode the same CDR3. This chain uses TRBV25-1 with TRBJ2-3; tentative D call: TRBD1 (5 bases). CDR1 is MGHDK and CDR2 is SYGVNS in the germline V gene. This CDR3 has 16 residues. V lost 4 bases and J 2 bases, leaving 16 bases between the germline ends. The CDR3 bases are TGTGCCAGCAGTGGATATCAGGGTTCCCCCACAGATACGCAGTATTTT. It is translated as CASSGYQGSPTDTQYF. Variable domain in full (rest from reference TRBV25-1 and TRBJ2-3): EADIYQTPRYLVIGTGKKITLECSQTMGHDKMYWYQQDPGMELHLIHYSYGVNSTEKGDLSSESTVSRIRTEHFPLTLESARPSHTSQYLCASSGYQGSPTDTQYFGPGTRLTVL.

CDR3 in DNA: TGTGCCAGCAGAAAACCGGGACAGGAGAACACCGGGGAGCTGTTTTTT. This translates into CASRKPGQENTGELFF. V and J are TRBV27 and TRBJ2-2; 8 nucleotides agree with TRBD1. The CDR3 runs 16 residues. The junction had 7 bases not matched to a gene; V was cut back by 6 bases and J by 1 base. The germline V gene encodes CDR1 MNHEY and CDR2 SMNVEV (reference sequence).

The chain has TRBV27 and TRBJ2-3, with D tentatively TRBD2 (5 bases). Between the trimmed V and J ends, which lost 7 bases and 0 bases, there was a span of 32 bases. This CDR3 comprises 21 residues. The germline V gene has CDR1 MNHEY and CDR2 SMNVEV (reference sequence). CDR3 amino acids: CASTPPGNCRDGEVSTDTQYF. The CDR3 bases are TGTGCCAGCACCCCCCCTGGTAACTGCCGTGACGGGGAAGTAAGCACAGATACGCAGTATTTT.

The CDR3 DNA sequence: TGTGCCAGCACCCGAGGGAGGTATAGCACAGATACGCAGTATTTT. This sequence encodes CASTRGRYSTDTQYF. The chain has TRBV7-9 and TRBJ2-3, with a possible D match to TRBD2 (6 bases). The length of the CDR3 is 15 residues. From germline, CDR1 is SEHNR and CDR2 FQNEAQ (reference sequence). Between the trimmed V and J ends, which lost 7 bases and 0 bases, there was a span of 14 bases.

The chain couples TRBV4-1 to TRBJ2-3; 7 positions match TRBD2. Germline values: CDR1 MGHRA, CDR2 YSYEKL. The trim removed 4 bases at V and 5 bases at J, leaving 9 bases unmatched. The CDR3 length is 15 residues. In DNA, the CDR3 is TGCGCCAGCAGCCCGGGCGGGAGAGCCGTAGATACGCAGTATTTT. Protein product: CASSPGGRAVDTQYF.

V gene TRBV4-2 combines with J gene TRBJ2-4, with TRBD2 identical over 8 bases. The V gene's germline CDR1 is LGHNA and CDR2 YNFKEQ. The CDR3 is made up of 17 amino acids. V lost 4 bases to trimming and J lost 8 bases; unmatched junction nucleotides: 16. The CDR3 region has the DNA TGTGCCAGCAGCCGCCCAAGTGGAGCGGGAGCTCGGGACATTCAGTACTTC. It specifies CASSRPSGAGARDIQYF.

Written as DNA, the CDR3 is TGTGCCAGCAGCTTACTATGGACGCCTAGCGGGTTGGAGGAGCCAGATACGCAGTATTTT. Its protein product is CASSLLWTPSGLEEPDTQYF. The rearrangement joins TRBV5-4 to TRBJ2-3; 8 positions match TRBD2. The CDR3 runs to 20 residues. Germline V gene lookup returns CDR1 SGHNT and CDR2 YYREEE (reference sequence). With 2 bases clipped from V and 4 bases from J, the junction kept 21 bases outside the gene matches.

The CDR3 loop reads CASSLNPHRGNFNEQYF. The CDR3 DNA reads TGTGCCAGCAGCTTGAATCCCCACAGGGGGAATTTTAACGAGCAGTACTTC. The chain joins TRBV7-8 to TRBJ2-7; 8 bases are shared with TRBD1. V trimming: 3 bases; J trimming: 5 bases; junction bases outside the gene matches: 15. Germline V gene data show CDR1 as SGHVS and CDR2 as FQNEAQ. CDR3 length: 17 residues. Full variable domain (rest looked up from reference TRBV7-8 and TRBJ2-7): GAGVSQSPRYKVAKRGQDVALRCDPISGHVSLFWYQQALGQGPEFLTYFQNEAQLDKSGLPSDRFFAERPEGSVSTLKIQRTQQEDSAVYLCASSLNPHRGNFNEQYFGPGTRLTVT.

The J gene is TRBJ1-1, the V gene TRBV7-3; the D gene is possibly TRBD1 (5 bases). This CDR3 is built from 13 residues. V was pared by 0 bases and J by 11 bases, with 13 bases between. The germline CDR1 and CDR2 sequences are SGHTA and FQGTGA. The CDR3, as DNA: TGTGCCAGCAGCTTAACGGCCAGGGCTACTGCTTTCTTT. It codes for CASSLTARATAFF.

V is TRBV6-5 and J is TRBJ2-2; D might be TRBD1 (6 bases). Between the trimmed V and J ends, which lost 6 bases and 4 bases, there was a span of 15 bases. The CDR3 is 15 residues long. The germline V gene has CDR1 MNHEY and CDR2 SVGAGI. The chain's CDR3 is CASSPNQGITGELFF. The CDR3 region has the DNA TGTGCCAGCAGCCCAAATCAGGGGATCACCGGGGAGCTGTTTTTT.

The genes are TRBV27 and TRBJ2-7, with 10 bases that match TRBD1. The germline gives CDR1 MNHEY, CDR2 SMNVEV (reference sequence). This CDR3 region has 20 residues. Losses at the gene ends were 5 bases for V and 2 bases for J; bases not matched to a gene: 21. The CDR3 protein is CASSPSGTGDPSGRPYEQYF. The CDR3 coding sequence is TGTGCCAGCAGTCCCTCCGGGACAGGGGACCCTAGCGGCAGACCCTACGAGCAGTACTTC.

This chain uses TRBV28 with TRBJ2-7; 11 bases match TRBD2. J was trimmed by 0 bases and V by 6 bases; bases with no gene match: 13. CDR3 length: 18 residues. Germline loops: CDR1 MDHEN, CDR2 SYDVKM. This chain's CDR3 is CASSVGGGLAESSYEQYF. CDR3 DNA sequence: TGTGCCAGCAGCGTCGGCGGGGGACTAGCGGAAAGCTCCTACGAGCAGTACTTC. Full variable domain (outside the CDR3, taken from reference TRBV28 and TRBJ2-7): DVKVTQSSRYLVKRTGEKVFLECVQDMDHENMFWYRQDPGLGLRLIYFSYDVKMKEKGDIPEGYSVSREKKERFSLILESASTNQTSMYLCASSVGGGLAESSYEQYFGPGTRLTVT.

The chain employs TRBV4-3 and TRBJ2-1; TRBD2 agrees at 14 bases. With V trimmed by 0 bases and J by 3 bases, 16 bases remained unmatched. This CDR3 contains 22 residues. Germline V gene lookup returns CDR1 LGHNA and CDR2 YSLEER. CDR3 sequence (DNA): TGCGCCAGCAGCCAAGACCGTTTTCCCGGGACTAGCGGGAGAGACTTCTACAATGAGCAGTTCTTC. This codes for CASSQDRFPGTSGRDFYNEQFF.

J is TRBJ2-5 and V is TRBV29-1, with TRBD2 matching over 12 bases. The CDR3 is 21 amino acids. Germline CDR1 and CDR2: SQVTM and ANQGSEA. CDR3 sequence reads: CSLLDRGVRLAGGPPRETQYF. In nucleotides, the CDR3 is TGCAGTCTACTCGACAGGGGGGTTAGGCTAGCGGGAGGGCCGCCTCGGGAGACCCAGTACTTC.